This TCR beta chain was identified during a study of cytomegalovirus exposure and HLA in healthy donors. General study findings and limits: A classifier reportedly called cytomegalovirus status with high sensitivity and specificity. The likely explanation for a cluster of highly shared sequence variants was sequencing artifact.

Details on this clone: The antigen is not known.

Germline CDR1 reads LNHDA; CDR2 reads SQIVND (reference sequence). J lost 4 bases, V lost 3 bases, and 8 bases had no gene match. This CDR3 spans 15 amino acids. The PCR made use of 60 Vbeta and 13 Jbeta primers. Assay: immunoSEQ multiplex PCR; the TCRdb copy retains only in-frame clones and omits some. The profile shows around 190,000 clones, roughly 9.4% of them singletons. The TCR was taken from a woman in her 30s in good health and CMV-seropositive. The sequencing sample was made of PBMCs. The chain employs TRBV19 and TRBJ1-1; the match to TRBD1 covers 7 bases. The CDR3 DNA sequence: TGTGCCAGTAGTATTAAAGGGGGCCGGGTCACTGAAGCTTTCTTT. Protein product: CASSIKGGRVTEAFF.